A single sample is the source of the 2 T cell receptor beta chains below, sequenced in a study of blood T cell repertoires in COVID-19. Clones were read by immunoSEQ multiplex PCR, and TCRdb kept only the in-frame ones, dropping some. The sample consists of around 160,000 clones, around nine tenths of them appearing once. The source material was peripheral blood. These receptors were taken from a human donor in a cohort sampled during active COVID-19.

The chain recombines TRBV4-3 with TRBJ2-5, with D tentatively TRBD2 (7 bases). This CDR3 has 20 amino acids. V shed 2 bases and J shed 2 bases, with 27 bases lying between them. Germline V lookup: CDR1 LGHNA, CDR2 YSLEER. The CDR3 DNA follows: TGCGCCAGCAGCCAAACCGGGTTGACTAGGGAGGGGGGGATACAAGAGACCCAGTACTTC. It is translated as CASSQTGLTREGGIQETQYF.

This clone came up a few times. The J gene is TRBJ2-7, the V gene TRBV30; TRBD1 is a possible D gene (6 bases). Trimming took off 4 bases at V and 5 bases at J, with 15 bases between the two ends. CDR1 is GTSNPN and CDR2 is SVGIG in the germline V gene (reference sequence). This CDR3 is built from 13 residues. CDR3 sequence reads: CAWKQGAGHEQYF. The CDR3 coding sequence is TGTGCCTGGAAACAGGGTGCTGGACACGAGCAGTACTTC.